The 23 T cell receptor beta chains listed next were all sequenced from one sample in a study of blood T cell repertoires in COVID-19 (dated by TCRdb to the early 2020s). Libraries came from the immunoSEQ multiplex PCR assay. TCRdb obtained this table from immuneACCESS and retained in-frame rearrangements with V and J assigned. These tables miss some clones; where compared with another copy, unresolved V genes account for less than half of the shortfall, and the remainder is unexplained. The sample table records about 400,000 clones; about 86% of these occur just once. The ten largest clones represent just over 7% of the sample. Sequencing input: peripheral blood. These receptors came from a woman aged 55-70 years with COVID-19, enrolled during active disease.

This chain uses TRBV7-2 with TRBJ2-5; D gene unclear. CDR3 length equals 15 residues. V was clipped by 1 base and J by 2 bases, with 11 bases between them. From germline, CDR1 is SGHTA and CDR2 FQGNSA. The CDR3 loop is CASSLGVSRQETQYF. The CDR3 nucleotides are TGTGCCAGCAGCTTAGGAGTCTCGCGGCAAGAGACCCAGTACTTC.

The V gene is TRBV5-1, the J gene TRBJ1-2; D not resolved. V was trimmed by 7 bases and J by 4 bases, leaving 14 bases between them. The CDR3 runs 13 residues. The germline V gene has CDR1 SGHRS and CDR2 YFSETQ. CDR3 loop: CASGSWAGYGYTF. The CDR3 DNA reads TGCGCCAGCGGCTCATGGGCAGGCTATGGCTACACCTTC.

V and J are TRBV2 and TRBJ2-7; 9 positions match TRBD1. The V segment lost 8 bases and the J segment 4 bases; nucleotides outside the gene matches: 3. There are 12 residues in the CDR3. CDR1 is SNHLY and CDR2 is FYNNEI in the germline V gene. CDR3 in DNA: TGTGCCAGCGGGGGACAGGGTTACGAGCAGTACTTC. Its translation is CASGGQGYEQYF.

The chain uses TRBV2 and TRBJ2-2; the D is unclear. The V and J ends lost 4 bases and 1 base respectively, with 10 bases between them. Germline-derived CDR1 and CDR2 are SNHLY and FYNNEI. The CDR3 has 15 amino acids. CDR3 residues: CASSGAPLNTGELFF. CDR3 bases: TGTGCCAGCAGTGGGGCCCCATTGAACACCGGGGAGCTGTTTTTT.

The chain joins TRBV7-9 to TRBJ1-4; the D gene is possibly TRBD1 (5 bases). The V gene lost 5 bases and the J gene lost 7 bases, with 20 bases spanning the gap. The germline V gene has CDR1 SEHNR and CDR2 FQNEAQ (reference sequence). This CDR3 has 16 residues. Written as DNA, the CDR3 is TGTGCCAGCAGCCTCCCTCCAGGCGGGGGTGGTGAAAAACTGTTTTTT. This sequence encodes CASSLPPGGGGEKLFF.

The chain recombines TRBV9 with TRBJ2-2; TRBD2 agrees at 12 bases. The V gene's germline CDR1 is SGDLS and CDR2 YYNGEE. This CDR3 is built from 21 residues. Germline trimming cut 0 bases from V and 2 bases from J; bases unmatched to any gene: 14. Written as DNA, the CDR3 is TGTGCCAGCAGCGTAGGACCCCTGGCTAGCGGGGGGGCGAGTAACACCGGGGAGCTGTTTTTT. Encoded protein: CASSVGPLASGGASNTGELFF.

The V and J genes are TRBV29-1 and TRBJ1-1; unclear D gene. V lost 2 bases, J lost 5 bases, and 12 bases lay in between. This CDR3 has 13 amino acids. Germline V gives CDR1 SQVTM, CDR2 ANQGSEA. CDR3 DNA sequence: TGCAGCGTTGAATGGGCCAAGCAAACTGAAGCTTTCTTT. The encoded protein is CSVEWAKQTEAFF.

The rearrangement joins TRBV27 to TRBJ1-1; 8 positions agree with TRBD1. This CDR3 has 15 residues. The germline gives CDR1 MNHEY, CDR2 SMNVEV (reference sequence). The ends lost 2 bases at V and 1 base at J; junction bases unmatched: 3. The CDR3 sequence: CASSLVDRANTEAFF. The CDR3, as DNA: TGTGCCAGCAGTTTAGTGGACAGGGCGAACACTGAAGCTTTCTTT.

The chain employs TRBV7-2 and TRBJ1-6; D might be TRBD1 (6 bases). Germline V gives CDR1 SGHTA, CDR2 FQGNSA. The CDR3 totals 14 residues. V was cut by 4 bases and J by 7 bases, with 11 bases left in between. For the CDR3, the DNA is TGTGCCAGCAGCTCCTGGACAGCAAATTCACCCCTCCACTTT. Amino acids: CASSSWTANSPLHF. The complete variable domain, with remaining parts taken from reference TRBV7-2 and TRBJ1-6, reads GAGVSQSPSNKVTEKGKDVELRCDPISGHTALYWYRQSLGQGLEFLIYFQGNSAPDKSGLPSDRFSAERTGGSVSTLTIQRTQQEDSAVYLCASSSWTANSPLHFGNGTRLTVT.

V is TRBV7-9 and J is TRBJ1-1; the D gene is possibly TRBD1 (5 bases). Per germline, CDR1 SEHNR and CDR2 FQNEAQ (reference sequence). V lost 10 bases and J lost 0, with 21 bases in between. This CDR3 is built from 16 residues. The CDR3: CATRTAGLTMNTEAFF. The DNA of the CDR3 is TGTGCCACTCGAACGGCAGGGCTCACCATGAACACTGAAGCTTTCTTT. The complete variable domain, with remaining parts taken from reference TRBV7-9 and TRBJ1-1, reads DTGVSQNPRHKITKRGQNVTFRCDPISEHNRLYWYRQTLGQGPEFLTYFQNEAQLEKSRLLSDRFSAERPKGSFSTLEIQRTEQGDSAMYLCATRTAGLTMNTEAFFGQGTRLTVV.

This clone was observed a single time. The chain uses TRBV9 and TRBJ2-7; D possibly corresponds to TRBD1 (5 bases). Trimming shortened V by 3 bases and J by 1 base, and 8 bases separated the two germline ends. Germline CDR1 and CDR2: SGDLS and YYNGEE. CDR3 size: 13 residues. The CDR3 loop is CASSADISYEQYF. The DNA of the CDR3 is TGTGCCAGCAGCGCGGACATTTCCTACGAGCAGTACTTC.

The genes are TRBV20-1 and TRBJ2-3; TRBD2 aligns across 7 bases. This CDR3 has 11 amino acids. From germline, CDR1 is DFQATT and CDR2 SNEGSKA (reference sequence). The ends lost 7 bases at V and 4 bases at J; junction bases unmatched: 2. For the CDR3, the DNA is TGCAGTGTCGGGGGGTCAGATACGCAGTATTTT. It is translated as CSVGGSDTQYF.

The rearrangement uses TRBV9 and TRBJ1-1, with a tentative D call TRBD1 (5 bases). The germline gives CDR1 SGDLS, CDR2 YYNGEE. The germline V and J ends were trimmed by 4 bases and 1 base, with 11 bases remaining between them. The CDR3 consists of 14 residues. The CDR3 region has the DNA TGTGCCAGCAGCACACAGGTCCGGAACACTGAAGCTTTCTTT. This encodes CASSTQVRNTEAFF.

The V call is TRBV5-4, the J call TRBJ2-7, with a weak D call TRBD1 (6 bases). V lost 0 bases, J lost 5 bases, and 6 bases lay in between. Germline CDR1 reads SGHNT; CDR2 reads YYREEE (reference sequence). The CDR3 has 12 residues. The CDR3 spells CASSLAGDEQYF. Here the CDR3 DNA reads TGTGCCAGCAGCTTGGCAGGGGACGAGCAGTACTTC.

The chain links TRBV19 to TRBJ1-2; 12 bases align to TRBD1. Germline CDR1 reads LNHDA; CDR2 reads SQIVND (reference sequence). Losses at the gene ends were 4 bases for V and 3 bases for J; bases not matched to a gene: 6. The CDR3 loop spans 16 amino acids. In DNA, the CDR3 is TGTGCCAGTAGTACGAACCGGGACAGGGGGCACTATGGCTACACCTTC. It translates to CASSTNRDRGHYGYTF.

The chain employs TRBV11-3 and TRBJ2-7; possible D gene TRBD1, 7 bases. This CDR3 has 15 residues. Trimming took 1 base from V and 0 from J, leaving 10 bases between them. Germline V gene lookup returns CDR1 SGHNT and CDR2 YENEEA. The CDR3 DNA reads TGTGCCAGCAGCTTAGGCGGGACAGCCTCCTACGAGCAGTACTTC. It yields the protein CASSLGGTASYEQYF.

The CDR3 protein is CASSQGRTAPDTEAFF. In DNA form, the CDR3 reads TGTGCCAGCAGCCAAGGGAGGACAGCCCCGGACACTGAAGCTTTCTTT. The gene calls are TRBV4-2 and TRBJ1-1, with D possibly being TRBD1 (6 bases). Trimming took off 1 base at V and 3 bases at J, with 15 bases between the two ends. This CDR3 contains 16 residues. From germline, CDR1 is LGHNA and CDR2 YNFKEQ.

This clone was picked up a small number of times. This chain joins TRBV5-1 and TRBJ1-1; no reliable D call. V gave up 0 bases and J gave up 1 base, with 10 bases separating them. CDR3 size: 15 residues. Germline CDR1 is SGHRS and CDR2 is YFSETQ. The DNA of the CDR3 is TGCGCCAGCAGCTTGGCCCTCTCGGGGAACACTGAAGCTTTCTTT. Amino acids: CASSLALSGNTEAFF.

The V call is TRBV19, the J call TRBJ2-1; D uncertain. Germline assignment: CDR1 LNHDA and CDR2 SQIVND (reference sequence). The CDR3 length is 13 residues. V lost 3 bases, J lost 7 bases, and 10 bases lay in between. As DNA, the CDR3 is TGTGCCAGTAGTATGGGCAGGCTTAATGAGCAGTTCTTC. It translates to CASSMGRLNEQFF.

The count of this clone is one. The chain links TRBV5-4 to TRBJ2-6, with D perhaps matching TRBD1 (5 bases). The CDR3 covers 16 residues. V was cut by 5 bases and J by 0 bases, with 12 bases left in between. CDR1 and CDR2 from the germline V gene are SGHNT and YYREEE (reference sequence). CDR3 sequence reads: CASSDSPYSGANVLTF. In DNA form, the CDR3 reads TGTGCCAGCAGTGACAGCCCGTACTCTGGGGCCAACGTCCTGACTTTC.

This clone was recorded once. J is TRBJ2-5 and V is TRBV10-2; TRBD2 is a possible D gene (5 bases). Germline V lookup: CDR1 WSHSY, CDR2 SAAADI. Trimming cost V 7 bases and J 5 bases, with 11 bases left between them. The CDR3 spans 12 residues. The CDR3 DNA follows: TGCGCCAGCACACAGAGCGGTGAGACCCAGTACTTC. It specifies CASTQSGETQYF.

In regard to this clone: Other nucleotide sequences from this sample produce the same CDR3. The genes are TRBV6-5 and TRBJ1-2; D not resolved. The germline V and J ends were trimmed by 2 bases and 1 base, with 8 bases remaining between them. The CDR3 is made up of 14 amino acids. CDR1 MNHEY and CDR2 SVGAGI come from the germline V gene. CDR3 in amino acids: CASSYGESNYGYTF. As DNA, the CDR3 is TGTGCCAGCAGTTACGGGGAGAGTAACTATGGCTACACCTTC.

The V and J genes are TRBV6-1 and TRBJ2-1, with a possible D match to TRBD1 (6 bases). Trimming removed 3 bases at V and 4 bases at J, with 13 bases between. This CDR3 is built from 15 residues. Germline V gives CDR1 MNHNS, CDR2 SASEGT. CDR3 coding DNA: TGTGCCAGCAGTGAGACTCCAACAGGGTACAATGAGCAGTTCTTC. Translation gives CASSETPTGYNEQFF.